The rows below give T cell receptor beta chains drawn from one sample of a study of T cells in Graves' hyperthyroidism and ophthalmopathy. MiXCR, applied by TCRdb to the multiplex PCR reads, yields one record per CDR3 protein. The table shows about 700,000 distinct CDR3 sequences, with around 15% occurring only once. Sequencing used blood. The receptors were sampled from a woman under 30 with Graves' hyperthyroidism. CDR3s leave out the opening cysteine and the closing phenylalanine or tryptophan.

V: TRBV11-2; CDR3: ASSPLLRDRTYGYT
V: TRBV28; CDR3: ATSGRRSPYGYT
V: TRBV2; CDR3: ASSVDRQVSGGTEAF
V: TRBV20-1; CDR3: SAGTGATEAF
V: TRBV4-1; CDR3: ASSLDGQGGNSPLH
V: TRBV5-5; CDR3: ASSSRGSGSWNEQF
V: TRBV7-9; CDR3: ASSSPAVDTEAF
V: TRBV3-1; CDR3: ASSQVFGGSDTQY
V: TRBV3-1; CDR3: ASSRRAVGGYT
V: TRBV20-1; CDR3: SAREGTGWGNEQF
V: TRBV20-1; CDR3: SARDITSGYRDEQF
V: TRBV27; CDR3: ASSPYSLATATNEKLF
V: TRBV20-1; CDR3: SAFRDKNEKLF
V: TRBV28; CDR3: ASSSPGSPEQY
V: TRBV5-1; CDR3: ASSLPGLAGGAEEQY
V: TRBV3-1; CDR3: ASSQAAGGPYNEQF
V: TRBV7-9; CDR3: ASSSATSGYQETQY
V: TRBV2; CDR3: ASSGEQDRIFSSGNQPQH
V: TRBV19; CDR3: ASSIFARGNTEAF
V: TRBV18; CDR3: ASSQGTGGIQPQH
V: TRBV15; CDR3: ATSSRSGNQYFGSYNEQF
V: TRBV27; CDR3: ASSTPSGSTDTQY
V: TRBV2; CDR3: ASRAKLLRTDTQY
V: TRBV15; CDR3: ATSRGIERMNTEAF
V: TRBV25-1; CDR3: ASSDLQGNEQF
V: TRBV7-2; CDR3: ASSLTSGRVYEQF
V: TRBV4-1; CDR3: ASSQDWPADQPQH
V: TRBV20-1; CDR3: SASSPSGSYEQY
V: TRBV19; CDR3: ASSISRFNQPQH
V: TRBV20-1; CDR3: SARGTSGRAGSTDTQY
V: TRBV7-9; CDR3: ASSPPGGAQNTGELF
V: TRBV24-1; CDR3: ATRGSGSGETQY
V: TRBV20-1; CDR3: SARDFLAKNIQY
V: TRBV11-3; CDR3: ASSQSEGNTIY
V: TRBV12-3/TRBV12-4; CDR3: ASRAGRGYT
V: TRBV7-3; CDR3: ASKRSGGYSDTQY
V: TRBV27; CDR3: ASSLLGSTGGNYGYT
V: TRBV12-3/TRBV12-4; CDR3: ASSFREAGSYEQY
V: TRBV3-1; CDR3: ASSHVTRGRVEQY
V: TRBV2; CDR3: ASSYRANTDTQY
V: TRBV5-1; CDR3: ASSRGLAGAQETQY
V: TRBV6-5; CDR3: ASSYSGLAGKNEQF
V: TRBV12-3/TRBV12-4; CDR3: ASSITGTSPLH
V: TRBV6-2/TRBV6-3; CDR3: ASSYSQRNQPQH
V: TRBV30; CDR3: AWRGVYEQF
V: TRBV19; CDR3: ASTDSPGELF